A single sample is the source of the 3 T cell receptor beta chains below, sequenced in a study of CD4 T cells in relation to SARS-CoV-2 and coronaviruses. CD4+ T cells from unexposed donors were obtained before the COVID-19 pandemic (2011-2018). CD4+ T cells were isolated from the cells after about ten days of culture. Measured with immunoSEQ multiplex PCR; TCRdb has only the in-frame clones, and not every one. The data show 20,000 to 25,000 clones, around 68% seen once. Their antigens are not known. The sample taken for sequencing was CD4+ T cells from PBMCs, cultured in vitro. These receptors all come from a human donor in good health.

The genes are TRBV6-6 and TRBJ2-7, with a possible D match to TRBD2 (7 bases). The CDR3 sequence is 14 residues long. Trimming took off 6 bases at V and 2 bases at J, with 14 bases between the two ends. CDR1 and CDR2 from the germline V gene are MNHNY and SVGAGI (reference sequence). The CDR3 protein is CASSPGGQTYEQYF. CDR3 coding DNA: TGTGCCAGCAGCCCCGGGGGGCAGACCTACGAGCAGTACTTC.

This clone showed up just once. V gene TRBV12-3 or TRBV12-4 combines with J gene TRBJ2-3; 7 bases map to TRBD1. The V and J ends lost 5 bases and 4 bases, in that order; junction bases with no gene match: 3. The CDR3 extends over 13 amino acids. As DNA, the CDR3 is TGTGCCAGCAGTCCAGGGGGTGCAGATACGCAGTATTTT. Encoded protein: CASSPGGADTQYF.

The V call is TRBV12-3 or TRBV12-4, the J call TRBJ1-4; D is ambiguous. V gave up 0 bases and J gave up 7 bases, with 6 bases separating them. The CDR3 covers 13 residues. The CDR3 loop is CASSLARTEKLFF. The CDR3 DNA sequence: TGTGCCAGCAGTTTAGCGCGAACTGAAAAACTGTTTTTT.